Below are 9 T cell receptor beta chains sequenced from a single sample in a study of regulatory T cells in long-lasting Graves disease. The TCR beta library used iRepertoire HTBI primers with Arm-PCR amplification of CDR3. TCRdb reprocessed the multiplex PCR reads via MiXCR and lists one record per CDR3 protein. The repertoire has about half a million distinct CDR3 sequences, around a fifth of them found once; the top ten carry approximately 14%. Indicated time point: persistent/refractory GD, antithyroid drugs over 5 years with positive TRAb. Construction of the TCR library relied on RNA isolated from PBMCs. The specimen was peripheral blood mononuclear cells (PBMCs), collected when the disease was refractory, from a patient treated with antithyroid drugs. The receptors stem from a female donor with Graves disease.

This clonotype turned up a few times. The chain uses TRBV7-2 and TRBJ2-7, with TRBD2 matching over 13 bases. Germline V gene lookup returns CDR1 SGHTA and CDR2 FQGNSA. Unmatched junction bases numbered 6, after V lost 5 bases and J lost 5 bases. The CDR3 totals 15 residues. The CDR3 region has the DNA TGTGCCAGCAGCCTCGGACTAGCGGGAGCGGACGAGCAGTACTTC. Translating it yields CASSLGLAGADEQYF. The full variable domain, its missing parts supplied by reference TRBV7-2 and TRBJ2-7, is GAGVSQSPSNKVTEKGKDVELRCDPISGHTALYWYRQSLGQGLEFLIYFQGNSAPDKSGLPSDRFSAERTGGSVSTLTIQRTQQEDSAVYLCASSLGLAGADEQYFGPGTRLTVT.

This rearrangement joins TRBV7-2 to TRBJ2-7; perhaps TRBD1 as D (5 bases). V lost 4 bases, J lost 0 bases, and 10 bases lay in between. CDR1 and CDR2 (germline): SGHTA, FQGNSA. CDR3 length: 14 amino acids. The CDR3 sequence is CASSWGANSYEQYF. Written as DNA, the CDR3 is TGTGCCAGCAGCTGGGGCGCCAACTCCTACGAGCAGTACTTC.

This clonotype was counted a few times. The chain is built from TRBV7-2 and TRBJ1-6, with D uncertain. CDR3 length: 12 residues. Trimming removed 2 bases at V and 14 bases at J, with 10 bases between. Germline V gene lookup returns CDR1 SGHTA and CDR2 FQGNSA. The DNA of the CDR3 is TGTGCCAGCAGCTTAACACTGGTCTCCCTCCACTTT. It encodes CASSLTLVSLHF.

The rearrangement uses TRBV5-1 and TRBJ2-1, with TRBD2 matching over 10 bases. CDR1 is SGHRS and CDR2 is YFSETQ in the germline V gene. The CDR3 runs 16 residues. Unmatched junction bases numbered 4, after V lost 4 bases and J lost 0 bases. CDR3 sequence (DNA): TGCGCCAGCAGCCCCGGACTAGCGGCCTCCTACAATGAGCAGTTCTTC. It specifies CASSPGLAASYNEQFF. The full variable domain, its missing parts supplied by reference TRBV5-1 and TRBJ2-1, is KAGVTQTPRYLIKTRGQQVTLSCSPISGHRSVSWYQQTPGQGLQFLFEYFSETQRNKGNFPGRFSGRQFSNSRSEMNVSTLELGDSALYLCASSPGLAASYNEQFFGPGTRLTVL.

In DNA, the CDR3 is TGTGCCAGCAGCTTTGAGGGTGAGGCCCAGTACTTC. It is translated as CASSFEGEAQYF. V is TRBV5-4 and J is TRBJ2-5; tentatively, D is TRBD2 (5 bases). From germline, CDR1 is SGHNT and CDR2 YYREEE (reference sequence). V lost 2 bases and J 9 bases, leaving 11 bases between the germline ends. The CDR3 consists of 12 residues.

This clonotype was counted between two and nine times. This chain joins TRBV5-5 and TRBJ1-1, with D perhaps TRBD1 (5 bases). V lost 4 bases and J lost 0, with 10 bases in between. The CDR3 contains 14 residues. The germline gives CDR1 SGHKS, CDR2 YYEKEE (reference sequence). The CDR3 region has the DNA TGTGCCAGCAGCACGGGACTTTTGAACACTGAAGCTTTCTTT. Translating it yields CASSTGLLNTEAFF.

This clonotype turned up a few times. This chain joins TRBV7-9 and TRBJ1-2, with D possibly matching TRBD1 (6 bases). The germline CDR1 and CDR2 sequences are SEHNR and FQNEAQ (reference sequence). This CDR3 is built from 15 residues. V lost 5 bases and J 4 bases, leaving 17 bases between the germline ends. This CDR3 reads CASSLSQGPLYGYTF. CDR3 DNA sequence: TGTGCCAGCAGCCTCTCGCAGGGGCCCCTCTATGGCTACACCTTC.

This clonotype was counted a few times. The chain combines TRBV5-4 with TRBJ1-3; D gene ambiguous. With 0 bases removed from V and 0 bases from J, the gap between germline ends came to 13 bases. Germline V gene lookup returns CDR1 SGHNT and CDR2 YYREEE (reference sequence). This CDR3 spans 17 amino acids. The CDR3, as DNA: TGTGCCAGCAGCTTGGCCGTCAGGCTCCCCTCTGGAAACACCATATATTTT. Translated, it gives CASSLAVRLPSGNTIYF.

At least ten counts were recorded for this clonotype. This rearrangement joins TRBV6-1 to TRBJ2-7; 13 bases fit TRBD2. Germline V gene sequence: CDR1 MNHNS, CDR2 SASEGT. The CDR3 extends over 16 amino acids. V was clipped by 6 bases and J by 3 bases; unmatched bases: 8. In DNA, the CDR3 is TGTGCCAGCAGACAAACTGGACTAGCGGGGGTCTACGAGCAGTACTTC. Translated, it gives CASRQTGLAGVYEQYF.